The source of this T cell receptor (beta chain) is a study of cytomegalovirus exposure and HLA in healthy donors (dated by TCRdb to 2016 to 2017). In terms of the full investigation: An earlier analysis of about 530 of the donors reported about 260 Gb of sequence data and about 120 million unique TCR beta sequences obtained from about 200 million T cells. The study aimed to test whether cataloging public T cell receptors could reveal signatures of past pathogen exposure. Several DR-DQ haplotypes were handled as single units for association and clustering because linkage in the cohort was strong. An early release that covered fewer than 800 HLA-typed donors contained about 300 gigabases of sequencing data and tens of millions of unique TCR sequences. The study used immunosequencing to profile the T cell repertoires of about 670 subjects and linked those repertoires to cytomegalovirus serostatus. The later analysis used no new phenotypic data to find candidate immune exposures, relying instead on TCR beta sequences and their occurrence across donors. HLA typing included class I and class II loci at four-digit resolution. To study patterns of TCR occurrence, a later analysis re-analyzed previously published TCR beta repertoires from just over 650 donors and added high-resolution HLA genotyping. To predict cytomegalovirus infection status, the study combined high-throughput TCR immunosequencing, statistical association of individual TCRs with disease status, and machine learning. Across about 380 genotyped donors of the cohort, an average of about 220,000 unique TCR beta nucleotide sequences per donor were sequenced, and approximately 17% of those sequences were non-productive. In a later genetic analysis, genome-wide SNP genotypes for about three fifths of the roughly 670 donors were used, and that subset was treated as a discovery cohort. The number of typed donors differed by locus: roughly 620-640 for A, B, C, DRB1 and DQB1; 500 to 550 for DQA1; around 580 for DPA1; and 450 to 480 for DPB1. The genetic ancestry cluster associated with self-reported Caucasian donors included around four fifths of the 300 to 450 genotyped donors. Along with the approximately 650-subject first cohort, a separate validation cohort of over a hundred different subjects was used. All discovery cohort repertoires had been generated using a single sequencing platform. Donor age, sex, ethnicity and CMV serostatus were collected together with the repertoire data. An earlier analysis of about 600 of the donors used high-throughput TCR beta sequencing to judge whether each TCR beta V gene segment behaved as functional or pseudogenic. General conclusions and limits of the study: When HLA alleles, especially DR and DQ, strongly co-occurred, attributing TCR associations to individual alleles was difficult. V-gene and J-gene trimming of TCR beta chains was associated with a missense DCLRE1C variant in a later genetic analysis, and the association was replicated in an independent cohort. Cytomegalovirus status was reported to be diagnosed by the classifier with high specificity and sensitivity in both the original and validation cohorts. Three of the identified cytomegalovirus-associated TCR beta chains were confirmed in vitro to be specific for cytomegalovirus antigens. In a later analysis, most CMV-associated TCR beta chains were found to appear HLA-restricted, with HLA associations seemingly driven largely by CMV exposure. While some public TCRs were present in many individuals, most TCR sequences turned up only very rarely across donors. The cohort was sequenced for TCR beta chains only, and without alpha or paired-chain data the features that could be detected were limited. In a later analysis, about 16,000 TCR beta sequences were associated with specific HLA alleles at a false discovery rate of 0.05. Because some donors lacked HLA typing at each locus, the association tests relied only on the typed subset. Correlated functional status among segregating V segments might be attributable to linkage disequilibrium, but an unknown experimental factor could not be ruled out. Immune exposure information for the cohort was limited to CMV serostatus. The authors suggested that the approach could potentially be generalized to other disease states and immunological phenotypes. A later analysis reported that several top co-occurrence clusters appeared linked to parvovirus B19, influenza, CMV and Epstein-Barr virus. In an earlier analysis of approximately 590 of the donors, most TCR beta V segments were observed in productive rearrangements about 87% or about 30% of the time, broadly matching IMGT annotations. In the study, some 160 TCR beta chains were listed as associated with cytomegalovirus. A group of highly shared sequence variants was considered likely to be a technical artifact of the sequencing pipeline. A later analysis found that TCR association rates varied across HLA loci, with DRB1 alleles showing the most associated TCRs and HLA-C alleles the fewest. In a later genetic analysis, fewer N-insertions in productive TCRs were reported among donors in an Asian-associated ancestry cluster than the 666-donor mean. The presence/absence analyses assumed that sequencing depth was roughly uniform across donors, and that assumption may not be true. A later analysis found that HLA-associated TCR beta chains were more clonally expanded and had lower generation probabilities than equally common non-associated chains. Some IMGT-functional V segments, including TRBV6-2 and TRBV6-3, could not be distinguished by the 87-base-pair reads and were therefore excluded. Because counts were too low, 15 to 20 rarely observed V segments, including chromosome 9 orphons, were excluded from the earlier analysis of about 500 of the donors. A further reported finding was that TCR beta sequences accurately predicted the HLA-A and HLA-B alleles for most subjects in the first cohort.

Libraries were prepared through the immunoSEQ multiplex PCR assay. The multiplex PCR relied on a mix of 60 forward primers for TCR Vbeta segments and 13 reverse primers for TCR Jbeta segments. Amplification of the CDR3 region of rearranged TCR beta genes was performed with a multiplex PCR assay on genomic DNA. Amplified TCR beta libraries were sequenced as 87-base-pair reads on the Illumina HiSeq System. As for the original processing: A later analysis counted 75 million to 100 million unique TCR beta chains across the 550 to 700 repertoires, and 10 million to 11 million of these chains were shared by at least two donors. Raw reads were error-corrected and collapsed into unique sequences with a nearest-neighbor algorithm that merged closely related sequences to remove PCR and sequencing errors. To assign V, D and J gene segments, CDR3 sequences were aligned to IMGT reference sequences. For a sequence to be retained, at least a six-nucleotide match to both a V gene segment and a J gene segment was required. A rearrangement counted as productive if the CDR3 had no stop codons and remained in frame with V and J, and every other rearrangement counted as non-productive. Following IMGT convention, CDR3 was defined as the stretch from the second conserved V-encoded cysteine up to the conserved J-encoded phenylalanine. In an earlier analysis of more than 550 of the donors, sequences lacking an unambiguous match to a single V gene segment were excluded. In an earlier analysis of 587 of the donors, a V segment was called functional when productive rearrangements were above 56.7%, and segregating when the standard deviation between donors exceeded 5%. To diagnose cytomegalovirus status from the catalog of TCR beta chain sequences, a statistical classification framework was built. In a later analysis, TCR nucleotide sequences were compared against IMGT/GENE-DB human TR gene sequences so that V and J genes could be assigned. The TCRdist pipeline was used in a later analysis to assign CDR3 sequences and most-parsimonious VDJ recombination scenarios. In a later analysis, every TCR beta chain was defined by the combination of its CDR3 amino acid sequence and its V-gene family, and reads without a unique V-gene family were dropped. To address suspected cross-contamination and a sequencing artifact, a later analysis removed a few hundred highly shared, low-generation-probability nucleotide sequences. For each public chain, a later analysis derived a clonal expansion index from normalized ranks of inferred template counts within each repertoire. In a later analysis, generation probabilities were computed with a VDJ recombination model fitted to out-of-frame rearrangements, and the resulting probabilities were checked against IGoR. In a later analysis, TCR-TCR, TCR-HLA and TCR-CMV co-occurrence was scored with hypergeometric tests, and a repertoire-size bias correction was applied to TCR pairs. A later analysis estimated false discovery rates by permuting HLA or CMV assignments 20 times. A later analysis grouped co-occurring TCRs with DBSCAN, adding TCRdist sequence similarity when clustering within HLA-allele-positive subsets. Repertoires with fewer than 30,000 or more than 120,000 public chains, plus five repertoires with anomalous nucleotide sharing, were excluded from co-occurrence clustering. The clones in this table, taken by TCRdb from immuneACCESS, are in-frame only. Not every clone is retained; where verified, under half of the shortfall comes from an unresolved V gene, and the cause of the rest is unknown. Clone size and the V and J calls come from that table; the DNA yielded D and trimming. The sample data list around 190,000 clones, and around 83% of these were observed just once. The ten largest clones capture 1.5% to 2% of the sample.

CDR1 and CDR2, looked up from the germline V gene (reference sequence), are MNHEY and SMNVEV. The CDR3 runs 15 residues from the cysteine to the phenylalanine. The kept DNA is CDR3 alone, 45 bases in frame from the first base. V was cut back by 6 bases and J by 0 bases, leaving a gap of 13 bases between them. Concerning this clone itself: Its antigen is not yet known. No base quality values were provided; no much bigger clone lies one nucleotide off.

In total, approximately 700 healthy bone marrow donors made up the cohort. At the time of sampling, all cohort members were nominally healthy, though unrecorded immune exposures were likely present. The donor was CMV seropositive and belonged to the group of some 290 seropositive cohort members. A peripheral blood sample was provided by each donor, and peripheral blood mononuclear cells were used for TCR beta sequencing. The Qiagen DNeasy Blood Extraction Kit was used to extract genomic DNA from the blood cell samples. The sequencing input was PBMCs. The chain uses TRBV27 and TRBJ2-3, with a weak D call of TRBD2 (5 bases match). This TCR derives from a man aged 40-50 years in good health and CMV-seropositive. DNA sequence: TGTGCCAGCAGCAGGACTCTATCTAGCACAGATACGCAGTATTTT. This translates into CASSRTLSSTDTQYF.